Shown below are 2 T cell receptor beta chains from a single sample sequenced in a study of cytomegalovirus exposure and HLA in healthy donors. The PCR ran on 60 Vbeta and 13 Jbeta primers. Profiling relied on immunoSEQ multiplex PCR, and the TCRdb table lists in-frame clones only, not all of them. This table holds 150,000 to 200,000 clones, roughly 71% found once. The material sequenced was PBMCs. All receptors derive from a girl aged 10 to 17 in good health and CMV-seronegative.

This clone was picked up a small number of times. V gene TRBV6-5 combines with J gene TRBJ1-1; 10 bases agree with TRBD1. CDR1 is MNHEY, CDR2 SVGAGI, per germline. There are 15 residues in the CDR3. Losses at the gene ends were 6 bases for V and 0 bases for J; bases not matched to a gene: 4. Here the CDR3 reads CASSPDRGVNTEAFF. CDR3 nucleotides: TGTGCCAGCAGCCCGGACAGGGGGGTGAACACTGAAGCTTTCTTT.

Only a few counts were recorded for this clone. This rearrangement joins TRBV6-1 to TRBJ1-5; D not certain. V was trimmed by 4 bases and J by 4 bases, leaving 11 bases between them. This CDR3 region has 14 residues. Per the germline V gene, CDR1 is MNHNS and CDR2 is SASEGT. The CDR3: CASSGQVFNQPQHF. The CDR3 DNA reads TGTGCCAGCAGTGGGCAGGTCTTTAATCAGCCCCAGCATTTT.